Listed below are T cell receptor beta chains from one sample, sequenced in a study of blood T cell repertoires in COVID-19. Sequencing used immunoSEQ multiplex PCR; TCRdb keeps in-frame clones, though not all of them. The sample holds about 240,000 clones; approximately 83% are singletons and the top ten take about 3.5%. The sequenced sample consisted of PBMCs or T cells enriched from blood (not recorded which). The receptors were gathered from a middle-aged woman with acute COVID-19. CDR3s include the opening cysteine and the closing phenylalanine or tryptophan. The order of the fields is D gene, V gene, clone size, J gene, CDR3 DNA, CDR3 protein. A D gene is named only where the DNA matches it firmly. Clone size is given for some rows only: seen once, a few or many times, or a class if the clone is expanded.

D gene: -; V gene: TRBV2; clone size: -; J gene: TRBJ1-1; CDR3 DNA: TGTGCCAGCAGGGGGGGACTGAACACTGAAGCTTTCTTT; CDR3 protein: CASRGGLNTEAFF
D gene: -; V gene: TRBV9; clone size: -; J gene: TRBJ2-7; CDR3 DNA: TGTGCCAGCAGCGTGGGGCAGTCCTACGAGCAGTACTTC; CDR3 protein: CASSVGQSYEQYF
D gene: TRBD1; V gene: TRBV5-1; clone size: -; J gene: TRBJ2-1; CDR3 DNA: TGCGCCAGCAGCTTGGTTCAGGGGGAAGGTGAGCAGTTCTTC; CDR3 protein: CASSLVQGEGEQFF
D gene: TRBD2; V gene: TRBV6-5; clone size: -; J gene: TRBJ2-1; CDR3 DNA: TGTGCCAGCAGCAAGGGACTAGACCTTAATGAGCAGTTCTTC; CDR3 protein: CASSKGLDLNEQFF
D gene: TRBD2; V gene: TRBV9; clone size: -; J gene: TRBJ2-1; CDR3 DNA: TGTGCCTCGACTAGCGGCCATGGGAACAATGAGCAGTTCTTC; CDR3 protein: CASTSGHGNNEQFF
D gene: -; V gene: TRBV7-6; clone size: -; J gene: TRBJ2-3; CDR3 DNA: TGTGCCAGCAGCTCAGATAGGTGGGCGCTATCAGATACGCAGTATTTT; CDR3 protein: CASSSDRWALSDTQYF
D gene: TRBD2; V gene: TRBV7-9; clone size: -; J gene: TRBJ2-1; CDR3 DNA: TGTGCCAGCCCGAGGACTAGCGGGACGGACAATGAGCAGTTCTTC; CDR3 protein: CASPRTSGTDNEQFF
D gene: TRBD2; V gene: TRBV9; clone size: -; J gene: TRBJ2-5; CDR3 DNA: TGTGCCAGCAGCGTAGGTTCTAGCGGGAGCCAAGAGACCCAGTACTTC; CDR3 protein: CASSVGSSGSQETQYF
D gene: -; V gene: TRBV19; clone size: -; J gene: TRBJ2-1; CDR3 DNA: TGTGCCAGTAGTATAGGGGCGGGAAGAGAGCAGTTCTTC; CDR3 protein: CASSIGAGREQFF
D gene: TRBD1; V gene: TRBV29-1; clone size: -; J gene: TRBJ1-1; CDR3 DNA: TGCAGCGTTGGTTCAACAGGGGGTTTCACTGAAGCTTTCTTT; CDR3 protein: CSVGSTGGFTEAFF
D gene: TRBD1; V gene: TRBV24-1; clone size: -; J gene: TRBJ1-1; CDR3 DNA: TGTGCCCCGCCCGGGACAGAGATAAACACTGAAGCTTTCTTT; CDR3 protein: CAPPGTEINTEAFF
D gene: TRBD2; V gene: TRBV29-1; clone size: -; J gene: TRBJ2-1; CDR3 DNA: TGCAGCGTTGAAGACTTTCGACGGGAGGGCAGGGGCAATGAGCAGTTCTTC; CDR3 protein: CSVEDFRREGRGNEQFF
D gene: -; V gene: TRBV7-9; clone size: -; J gene: TRBJ2-1; CDR3 DNA: TGTGCCAGCAGCTTAAGGGGGTATGAGCAGTTCTTC; CDR3 protein: CASSLRGYEQFF
D gene: -; V gene: TRBV7-6; clone size: -; J gene: TRBJ2-7; CDR3 DNA: TGTGCCAGCAGCGGATCCGGACTAAGCGGCGAGCAGTACTTC; CDR3 protein: CASSGSGLSGEQYF
D gene: -; V gene: TRBV5-5; clone size: once; J gene: TRBJ1-4; CDR3 DNA: TGTGCCAGCAGCTTGGTAGGGGCTAATGAAAAACTGTTTTTT; CDR3 protein: CASSLVGANEKLFF
D gene: TRBD2; V gene: TRBV3-1/TRBV3-2; clone size: -; J gene: TRBJ2-1; CDR3 DNA: TGTGCCAGCAGTCAAACTAGCGGGAGGTCAAACAATGAGCAGTTCTTC; CDR3 protein: CASSQTSGRSNNEQFF
D gene: -; V gene: TRBV19; clone size: -; J gene: TRBJ2-1; CDR3 DNA: TGTGCCAGTAGGTTCGGGAACAACAATGAGCAGTTCTTC; CDR3 protein: CASRFGNNNEQFF
D gene: TRBD1; V gene: TRBV7-2; clone size: -; J gene: TRBJ2-3; CDR3 DNA: TGTGCCAGCAGCTTAATAAAGGCAGGGGGCGCGGATACGCAGTATTTT; CDR3 protein: CASSLIKAGGADTQYF
D gene: TRBD1; V gene: TRBV19; clone size: -; J gene: TRBJ2-7; CDR3 DNA: TGTGCCAGTAGTGCCCCGGGACAGGGGGCCTACGAGCAGTACTTC; CDR3 protein: CASSAPGQGAYEQYF
D gene: TRBD1; V gene: TRBV11-2; clone size: -; J gene: TRBJ1-3; CDR3 DNA: TGTGCCAGCAGCTTACATAGCCCGACAGGGAGTTTTTTCATCAACACCATATATTTT; CDR3 protein: CASSLHSPTGSFFINTIYF
D gene: -; V gene: TRBV2; clone size: -; J gene: TRBJ1-6; CDR3 DNA: TGTGCCAGCAGTTTCAATCGGGGGGCCGGTTCACCCCTCCACTTT; CDR3 protein: CASSFNRGAGSPLHF
D gene: -; V gene: TRBV29-1; clone size: -; J gene: TRBJ1-2; CDR3 DNA: TGCAGCGTTGAAGGAGGGTGGAGAGTGGATGGCTACACCTTC; CDR3 protein: CSVEGGWRVDGYTF
D gene: -; V gene: TRBV15; clone size: few; J gene: TRBJ2-7; CDR3 DNA: TGTGCCACCAGCAGGGACAATACCTACGAGCAGTACTTC; CDR3 protein: CATSRDNTYEQYF
D gene: -; V gene: TRBV5-1; clone size: -; J gene: TRBJ2-7; CDR3 DNA: TGCGCCAGCAGCCGGCCAGACTTCGTCGAGCAGTACTTC; CDR3 protein: CASSRPDFVEQYF
D gene: -; V gene: TRBV3-1/TRBV3-2; clone size: -; J gene: TRBJ1-5; CDR3 DNA: TGTGCCAGCAGCCAAGATCCACAGAGAAATCAGCCCCAGCATTTT; CDR3 protein: CASSQDPQRNQPQHF
D gene: TRBD1; V gene: TRBV27; clone size: -; J gene: TRBJ1-5; CDR3 DNA: TGTGCCAGCAGTTTACCTCGGGACAGGGCCAACCAGCCCCAGCATTTT; CDR3 protein: CASSLPRDRANQPQHF
D gene: -; V gene: TRBV11-3; clone size: once; J gene: TRBJ2-7; CDR3 DNA: TGTGCCAGCAGCTGGGCCGGACAGTTAATGGAGCAGTACTTC; CDR3 protein: CASSWAGQLMEQYF
D gene: -; V gene: TRBV2; clone size: -; J gene: TRBJ2-2; CDR3 DNA: TGTGCCAGCATTCCGGGACGGGAGAGGTCCGGGGAGCTGTTTTTT; CDR3 protein: CASIPGRERSGELFF
D gene: -; V gene: TRBV28; clone size: -; J gene: TRBJ1-5; CDR3 DNA: TGTGCCAGCCGGCGGCCGGTGAATCAGCCCCAGCATTTT; CDR3 protein: CASRRPVNQPQHF
D gene: -; V gene: TRBV20-1; clone size: -; J gene: TRBJ1-1; CDR3 DNA: TGCAGTGCTAGTGACCGGTTGAACGCTTTCTTT; CDR3 protein: CSASDRLNAFF
D gene: -; V gene: TRBV11-3; clone size: few; J gene: TRBJ1-1; CDR3 DNA: TGTGCCAGCAGCTTAGTGGTAGATGCTGAAGCTTTCTTT; CDR3 protein: CASSLVVDAEAFF
D gene: -; V gene: TRBV7-2; clone size: -; J gene: TRBJ1-1; CDR3 DNA: TGTGCCAGCAGAACCGGGTTGAACACTGAAGCTTTCTTT; CDR3 protein: CASRTGLNTEAFF
D gene: TRBD2; V gene: TRBV11-3; clone size: -; J gene: TRBJ2-4; CDR3 DNA: TGTGCCAGCAGCTTAGTCGGGAGGGCCCTCAAAAACATTCAGTACTTC; CDR3 protein: CASSLVGRALKNIQYF
D gene: -; V gene: TRBV5-1; clone size: -; J gene: TRBJ2-3; CDR3 DNA: TGCGCCAGCAGCTTGTTCCAGGGGAGCGATACGCAGTATTTT; CDR3 protein: CASSLFQGSDTQYF
D gene: TRBD1; V gene: TRBV3-1/TRBV3-2; clone size: once; J gene: TRBJ1-5; CDR3 DNA: TGTGCCAGCAGCCCTTCGGGACAGGGGTTTCAGCCCCAGCATTTT; CDR3 protein: CASSPSGQGFQPQHF
D gene: TRBD1; V gene: TRBV29-1; clone size: -; J gene: TRBJ2-1; CDR3 DNA: TGCAGCGCCTACAGGGGCAATGAGCAGTTCTTC; CDR3 protein: CSAYRGNEQFF
D gene: TRBD2; V gene: TRBV18; clone size: -; J gene: TRBJ2-1; CDR3 DNA: TGTGCCAGCTCATCTATTATAGCGGGAGGGCCGACCTACAATGAGCAGTTCTTC; CDR3 protein: CASSSIIAGGPTYNEQFF
D gene: TRBD1; V gene: TRBV3-1/TRBV3-2; clone size: -; J gene: TRBJ1-3; CDR3 DNA: TGTGCCAGCAGCCAAGGGACAGGGGTTGGAAACACCATATATTTT; CDR3 protein: CASSQGTGVGNTIYF